This T cell receptor beta chain comes out of a study of T cells of healthy individuals. This clonotype appeared a few times. TCRdb recomputed calls from the 5' RACE reads with MiXCR, one row per CDR3 protein. The data hold 90,000 to 100,000 distinct CDR3 sequences, with roughly 18% observed a single time. Trimming took 0 bases from V and 2 from J, leaving 13 bases between them. The CDR3 consists of 15 residues. The V gene's germline CDR1 is DFQATT and CDR2 SNEGSKA (reference sequence). The TCR originated in a human donor in good health. V and J are TRBV20-1 and TRBJ2-5; D perhaps matches TRBD2 (6 bases). CDR3 sequence (DNA): TGCAGTGCTAGAGACCGACTAGTGGCTCAAGAGACCCAGTACTTC. Its translation: CSARDRLVAQETQYF.